This T cell receptor (beta chain) appears in the sequencing data of a study of regulatory T cells in long-lasting Graves disease. The V and J ends lost 6 bases and 1 base respectively, with 18 bases between them. In germline, CDR1 is MNHEY, CDR2 SMNVEV (reference sequence). The CDR3 spans 16 residues. CDR3 regions were amplified by Arm-PCR using iRepertoire HTBI primers to build TCR beta libraries. Each CDR3 protein gets one entry after TCRdb re-called the multiplex PCR reads with MiXCR. Among hundreds of thousands of distinct CDR3 sequences listed, approximately 15% were seen once. Time point here: newly diagnosed GD, antithyroid drugs for less than 3 months. PBMCs were the source of the RNA used for TCR sequencing. General study points: Under persistent disease, TRBV28, TRBJ1-2 and TRBJ2-5 were used preferentially.

Remarks on this clonotype: Its antigen remains unidentified.

These data also featured in a second study, about T cells in Graves' hyperthyroidism and ophthalmopathy. That paper notes: Blood also carried most thyroid clonotypes expanded above 0.001.

This specimen consisted of peripheral blood mononuclear cells (PBMCs), obtained at new diagnosis, from a patient treated with antithyroid drugs. The clonotype originates from a woman in her twenties or thirties with Graves disease. The chain is built from TRBV27 and TRBJ1-1; D uncertain. The CDR3 nucleotides are TGTGCCAGCAGCCCGAATCGAGGGAATACGAACACTGAAGCTTTCTTT. Translating it yields CASSPNRGNTNTEAFF.